This is a list of T cell receptor beta chains from one sample in a study of early T cells in non-severe SARS-CoV-2 infection. TCRdb re-called the 5' RACE reads through MiXCR, storing one row per CDR3 protein. This sample yields 35,000 to 50,000 distinct CDR3 sequences, of which approximately 22% are seen a single time; around 4.6% belongs to the top ten. The sample consisted of whole blood, taken at baseline. All receptors derive from an adult who was a healthcare worker with PCR-confirmed SARS-CoV-2 infection or an uninfected control (not recorded which). The CDR3 runs from the conserved cysteine through the conserved F or W. Fields, in order: J gene, clone size, V gene, D gene, CDR3 DNA, CDR3 protein. A D gene is named only where the DNA matches it firmly. Clone size, where shown, is once, few, many, or a class for clones that have expanded.

J gene: TRBJ2-5
clone size: few
V gene: TRBV5-6
D gene: TRBD2
CDR3 DNA: TGTGCCAGCAGCCGTCTCCTAGCGGGGGTGGAGACCCAGTACTTC
CDR3 protein: CASSRLLAGVETQYF

J gene: TRBJ1-4
clone size: NA
V gene: TRBV6-2/TRBV6-3
D gene: TRBD1
CDR3 DNA: TGTGCCAGCAGTGCGACAGGGTATAAAGAAAAACTGTTTTTT
CDR3 protein: CASSATGYKEKLFF

J gene: TRBJ2-2
clone size: few
V gene: TRBV4-1
D gene: NA
CDR3 DNA: TGCGCCAGCAGCCAAGATCGGGCGGGGTACACCGGGGAGCTGTTTTTT
CDR3 protein: CASSQDRAGYTGELFF

J gene: TRBJ2-1
clone size: NA
V gene: TRBV29-1
D gene: NA
CDR3 DNA: TGCAGCGTTGAGACGGGGGATCGTCTCAGTGAGCAGTTCTTC
CDR3 protein: CSVETGDRLSEQFF

J gene: TRBJ2-3
clone size: NA
V gene: TRBV18
D gene: NA
CDR3 DNA: TGTGCCAGCCTCGGGGACACCCGCGCCGATACGCAGTATTTT
CDR3 protein: CASLGDTRADTQYF

J gene: TRBJ2-3
clone size: few
V gene: TRBV7-8
D gene: TRBD2
CDR3 DNA: TGTGCCAGCAGCCCCCGGCCGGAGCGGGGGGCCACAGATACGCAGTATTTT
CDR3 protein: CASSPRPERGATDTQYF

J gene: TRBJ1-5
clone size: NA
V gene: TRBV4-1
D gene: TRBD1
CDR3 DNA: TGCGCCAGCAGCCCGGACAGGAATCAGCCCCAGCATTTT
CDR3 protein: CASSPDRNQPQHF

J gene: TRBJ1-1
clone size: few
V gene: TRBV7-9
D gene: NA
CDR3 DNA: TGTGCCAGCAGCTTAGGCCACTCTGAAGCTTTCTTT
CDR3 protein: CASSLGHSEAFF

J gene: TRBJ1-3
clone size: few
V gene: TRBV7-8
D gene: NA
CDR3 DNA: TGTGCCAGCAGCTTAGTCGTGGGAGATCTAGGAAACACCATATATTTT
CDR3 protein: CASSLVVGDLGNTIYF

J gene: TRBJ2-5
clone size: NA
V gene: TRBV4-1
D gene: NA
CDR3 DNA: TGCGCCAGCAGCCACGAACAAATGGCTGAGACCCAGTACTTC
CDR3 protein: CASSHEQMAETQYF

J gene: TRBJ1-2
clone size: few
V gene: TRBV5-1
D gene: NA
CDR3 DNA: TGCGCCAGCAGCGTGCAGGGTACTGGCTACACCTTC
CDR3 protein: CASSVQGTGYTF

J gene: TRBJ1-1
clone size: NA
V gene: TRBV5-6
D gene: TRBD1
CDR3 DNA: TGTGCCAGCAGCTTGTACAGGGGTTTGGCTGAAGCTTTCTTT
CDR3 protein: CASSLYRGLAEAFF

J gene: TRBJ2-3
clone size: NA
V gene: TRBV11-2
D gene: TRBD2
CDR3 DNA: TGTGCCAGCAGCTTAGGAGCAAGCGGGGGGTCCACAGATACGCAGTATTTT
CDR3 protein: CASSLGASGGSTDTQYF

J gene: TRBJ1-1
clone size: NA
V gene: TRBV5-5
D gene: NA
CDR3 DNA: TGTGCCAGCAGCTCGGTCCTCGCAACAAGGGTAGGGAGCACTGAAGCTTTCTTT
CDR3 protein: CASSSVLATRVGSTEAFF

J gene: TRBJ1-5
clone size: NA
V gene: TRBV4-2
D gene: NA
CDR3 DNA: TGTGCCAGCAGCCTTCGTCCCCTTGGCTCCAATCAGCCCCAGCATTTT
CDR3 protein: CASSLRPLGSNQPQHF

J gene: TRBJ2-3
clone size: few
V gene: TRBV14
D gene: NA
CDR3 DNA: TGTGCCAGCAGCCAGGGTGGAGGTACGCAGTATTTT
CDR3 protein: CASSQGGGTQYF

J gene: TRBJ1-3
clone size: NA
V gene: TRBV6-5
D gene: NA
CDR3 DNA: TGTGCCAGCAGTTATCCATACAGGGTAGAAGAAAACACCATATATTTT
CDR3 protein: CASSYPYRVEENTIYF

J gene: TRBJ2-2
clone size: NA
V gene: TRBV10-2
D gene: NA
CDR3 DNA: TGCGCCAGCAAAGGGTCCGAAAGAACCGGGGAGCTGTTTTTT
CDR3 protein: CASKGSERTGELFF

J gene: TRBJ1-2
clone size: NA
V gene: TRBV20-1
D gene: TRBD1
CDR3 DNA: TGCAGTGCGCCGGGACAGTTTAACTATGGCTACACCTTC
CDR3 protein: CSAPGQFNYGYTF

J gene: TRBJ2-3
clone size: few
V gene: TRBV10-1
D gene: NA
CDR3 DNA: TGCGCCAGCAGTGAGTCGCGTCTAGCCACAGATACGCAGTATTTT
CDR3 protein: CASSESRLATDTQYF

J gene: TRBJ2-4
clone size: NA
V gene: TRBV4-3
D gene: TRBD2
CDR3 DNA: TGCGCCAGCAGCCAAGATTATCGGGGGGACCCAGCCTTAGCCAAAAACATTCAGTACTTC
CDR3 protein: CASSQDYRGDPALAKNIQYF

J gene: TRBJ2-7
clone size: few
V gene: TRBV4-1
D gene: NA
CDR3 DNA: TGCGCCAGCAGCCAAGATAGAACAGGGTTTCTCTACGAGCAGTACTTC
CDR3 protein: CASSQDRTGFLYEQYF

J gene: TRBJ2-7
clone size: few
V gene: TRBV4-2
D gene: TRBD1
CDR3 DNA: TGTGCCAGCAGCCCGGGGCAGGGGGCGGGGGAGCAGTACTTC
CDR3 protein: CASSPGQGAGEQYF

J gene: TRBJ2-2
clone size: NA
V gene: TRBV5-1
D gene: NA
CDR3 DNA: TGCGCCAGCAGCTTGGCGGGGGCGCGGACCGGGGAGCTGTTTTTT
CDR3 protein: CASSLAGARTGELFF

J gene: TRBJ1-1
clone size: NA
V gene: TRBV21-1
D gene: NA
CDR3 DNA: TGTGCCAGCAGCACCAGGGTGAACACTGAAGCTTTCTTT
CDR3 protein: CASSTRVNTEAFF

J gene: TRBJ2-4
clone size: NA
V gene: TRBV21-1
D gene: NA
CDR3 DNA: TGTGCCAGCAGCAAAGCCGGGGGGCGCGGAGCCAAAAACATTCAGTACTTC
CDR3 protein: CASSKAGGRGAKNIQYF

J gene: TRBJ2-3
clone size: once
V gene: TRBV7-9
D gene: NA
CDR3 DNA: TGTGCCAGCAGCTTGGGGGGAGCCCTCACAGATACGCAGTATTTT
CDR3 protein: CASSLGGALTDTQYF

J gene: TRBJ1-4
clone size: NA
V gene: TRBV20-1
D gene: NA
CDR3 DNA: TGCAGTGCTAGGAGGGGGGCGCGCGAAAAACTGTTTTTT
CDR3 protein: CSARRGAREKLFF

J gene: TRBJ2-7
clone size: NA
V gene: TRBV11-2
D gene: NA
CDR3 DNA: TGTGCCAGCAGCTTATCTCTAGCGCACTACGAGCAGTACTTC
CDR3 protein: CASSLSLAHYEQYF

J gene: TRBJ2-7
clone size: few
V gene: TRBV11-3
D gene: TRBD1
CDR3 DNA: TGTGCCAGCAGCTCCAGACAGGGGAGCTCCTACGAGCAGTACTTC
CDR3 protein: CASSSRQGSSYEQYF

J gene: TRBJ2-7
clone size: NA
V gene: TRBV5-1
D gene: NA
CDR3 DNA: TGCGCCAGCAGCTCCGCTGGAGGGGTCGAGCAGTACTTC
CDR3 protein: CASSSAGGVEQYF

J gene: TRBJ2-5
clone size: NA
V gene: TRBV11-2
D gene: TRBD1
CDR3 DNA: TGTGCCAGCAGCTTAGAAGGACAGGCCCGCCAGGAGACCCAGTACTTC
CDR3 protein: CASSLEGQARQETQYF

J gene: TRBJ2-2
clone size: NA
V gene: TRBV2
D gene: NA
CDR3 DNA: TGTGCGCAAACTGCCCTGAGGACCGGGGAGCTGTTTTTT
CDR3 protein: CAQTALRTGELFF

J gene: TRBJ1-2
clone size: NA
V gene: TRBV20-1
D gene: NA
CDR3 DNA: TGCAGTGCTAGGTTGGTGCTGGGTTCCTATGGCTACACCTTC
CDR3 protein: CSARLVLGSYGYTF

J gene: TRBJ2-7
clone size: many
V gene: TRBV11-2
D gene: NA
CDR3 DNA: TGTGCCAGCAGCTTAGATCGTGTGACCCTTAACTTC
CDR3 protein: CASSLDRVTLNF